This T cell receptor beta chain was sequenced in a study of OX40 agonist ivuxolimab in advanced cancers. Study-wide context: Dosing consisted of intravenous ivuxolimab at 0.01 to 10 mg/kg every 2 weeks. Partial responses were achieved by three patients, of whom one had hepatocellular carcinoma and two had cutaneous melanoma.

V dropped 0 bases and J dropped 5 bases, with 3 bases sitting between them. Per the germline V gene, CDR1 is SGHRS and CDR2 is YFSETQ. The CDR3 totals 12 residues. Comment on this clone: Its antigen is still unknown.

TCRdb's table, derived via immunoSEQ multiplex PCR, lists solely in-frame clones and lacks some. The sample lists fewer than 85,000 clones, 90% occurring once. Cycle 7 day 1, cycle 4 day 1, and baseline were the timepoints at which blood was sampled. Study results and limitations: At doses 0.1 to 3.0 mg/kg, CD4+ and CD8+ clones expanded.

The genes are TRBV5-1 and TRBJ2-1; D gene uncertain. The receptor was isolated from an adult with an advanced solid tumor such as melanoma, head and neck, liver or kidney cancer. The sequencing used CD4+ or CD8+ T cells sorted from blood, collected in a trial of the OX40 agonist ivuxolimab. The DNA of the CDR3 is TGCGCCAGCAGCTTGGCCAACAATGAGCAGTTCTTC. Translation gives CASSLANNEQFF.